These T cell receptor beta chains were read from a single sample in a study of technical replicates of blood from a few donors. The method was immunoSEQ multiplex PCR; TCRdb's version includes in-frame clones alone and lacks a portion of them. The sample comprises 75,000 to 90,000 clones, around 90% of which are singletons, and approximately 0.4% rests with the top ten. The specimen sequenced was T cells isolated from PBMCs. Receptors were obtained from a human donor in good health. CDR3s include the opening cysteine and the closing phenylalanine or tryptophan. A D gene is named only where the DNA matches it firmly. Size is omitted from some rows. Given values are once, few, many or a class for expanded clones.

d_call: TRBD1; v_call: TRBV5-1; clone_size: NA; j_call: TRBJ1-2; cdr3_nt: TGCGCCAGCAGCGCCGGGACAGGGATCTATGGCTACACCTTC; cdr3_aa: CASSAGTGIYGYTF
d_call: NA; v_call: TRBV29-1; clone_size: NA; j_call: TRBJ1-3; cdr3_nt: TGCAGCGTTGACTCCTCTGGAAACACCATATATTTT; cdr3_aa: CSVDSSGNTIYF
d_call: NA; v_call: TRBV7-9; clone_size: NA; j_call: TRBJ1-1; cdr3_nt: TGTGCCAGCAGCTTAGGCAGGGGACGTAACACTGAAGCTTTCTTT; cdr3_aa: CASSLGRGRNTEAFF
d_call: TRBD1; v_call: TRBV6-6; clone_size: NA; j_call: TRBJ2-7; cdr3_nt: TGTGCCAGCAGTTACTCGGGACAGGGCTTCGAGCAGTACTTC; cdr3_aa: CASSYSGQGFEQYF
d_call: NA; v_call: TRBV4-3; clone_size: once; j_call: TRBJ2-5; cdr3_nt: TGCGCCAGCAGCCGTCTTTTGGGGGCCCAAGAGACCCAGTACTTC; cdr3_aa: CASSRLLGAQETQYF
d_call: TRBD1; v_call: TRBV18; clone_size: NA; j_call: TRBJ2-4; cdr3_nt: TGTGCCAGCTCACCGGGGACAGGGAGTTCCAAAAACATTCAGTACTTC; cdr3_aa: CASSPGTGSSKNIQYF
d_call: NA; v_call: TRBV7-2; clone_size: NA; j_call: TRBJ2-3; cdr3_nt: TGTGCCAGCAGCTTAAGGAGCGGGACAGATACGCAGTATTTT; cdr3_aa: CASSLRSGTDTQYF
d_call: NA; v_call: TRBV6-1; clone_size: NA; j_call: TRBJ2-7; cdr3_nt: TGTGCCAGCAGTGAACCACGGGTTACCTACGAGCAGTACTTC; cdr3_aa: CASSEPRVTYEQYF
d_call: NA; v_call: TRBV2; clone_size: NA; j_call: TRBJ1-1; cdr3_nt: TGTGCCAGCAGCCCACTGAGAGGTATGAACACTGAAGCTTTCTTT; cdr3_aa: CASSPLRGMNTEAFF
d_call: TRBD2; v_call: TRBV9; clone_size: NA; j_call: TRBJ2-1; cdr3_nt: TGTGCCAGCAGCGTCCATATTCTAGCGGGAGAGGCCCATGAGCAGTTCTTC; cdr3_aa: CASSVHILAGEAHEQFF
d_call: NA; v_call: TRBV4-2; clone_size: NA; j_call: TRBJ2-7; cdr3_nt: TGTGCCAGCAGCCAAACGTACGGGTACTACGAGCAGTACTTC; cdr3_aa: CASSQTYGYYEQYF
d_call: NA; v_call: TRBV29-1; clone_size: NA; j_call: TRBJ1-1; cdr3_nt: TGCAGCGTTGGTCCGGACTTGAACACTGAAGCTTTCTTT; cdr3_aa: CSVGPDLNTEAFF
d_call: NA; v_call: TRBV29-1; clone_size: NA; j_call: TRBJ2-7; cdr3_nt: TGCAGCGTTGTAAACAGGGAATCCTACGAGCAGTACTTC; cdr3_aa: CSVVNRESYEQYF
d_call: TRBD2; v_call: TRBV9; clone_size: NA; j_call: TRBJ2-1; cdr3_nt: TGTGCCAGCAGCTCCCGAACCTTAGCGGGAGGAAGGAATGAGCAGTTCTTC; cdr3_aa: CASSSRTLAGGRNEQFF
d_call: NA; v_call: TRBV7-3; clone_size: NA; j_call: TRBJ1-1; cdr3_nt: TGTGCCAGCAGCTCCCAGGGAATGAACACTGAAGCTTTCTTT; cdr3_aa: CASSSQGMNTEAFF
d_call: NA; v_call: TRBV28; clone_size: few; j_call: TRBJ1-1; cdr3_nt: TGTGCCAGCAGTAGTGCTGACAGGTCCACTGAAGCTTTCTTT; cdr3_aa: CASSSADRSTEAFF
d_call: NA; v_call: TRBV7-2; clone_size: NA; j_call: TRBJ2-1; cdr3_nt: TGTGCCAGCAGCTTTTATCCCCACAATGAGCAGTTCTTC; cdr3_aa: CASSFYPHNEQFF
d_call: NA; v_call: TRBV7-2; clone_size: NA; j_call: TRBJ1-4; cdr3_nt: TGTGCCAGCAGCTTAGCCTCAGGGGCAGCTAATGAAAAACTGTTTTTT; cdr3_aa: CASSLASGAANEKLFF
d_call: NA; v_call: TRBV7-2; clone_size: NA; j_call: TRBJ2-7; cdr3_nt: TGTGCCAGCAGCTTAGAGGCAGGGTACTCCTACGAGCAGTACTTC; cdr3_aa: CASSLEAGYSYEQYF
d_call: NA; v_call: TRBV19; clone_size: NA; j_call: TRBJ1-4; cdr3_nt: TGTGCCAGTAGTACCGAGAGCGCGGAAAAACTGTTTTTT; cdr3_aa: CASSTESAEKLFF
d_call: NA; v_call: TRBV28; clone_size: NA; j_call: TRBJ2-5; cdr3_nt: TGTGCCACCGAGGAGGGCGTAGAGACCCAGTACTTC; cdr3_aa: CATEEGVETQYF
d_call: NA; v_call: TRBV7-9; clone_size: NA; j_call: TRBJ2-7; cdr3_nt: TGTGCCAGCAGCTTAGATCGTGCGCTGTCCCCCTACGAGCAGTACTTC; cdr3_aa: CASSLDRALSPYEQYF
d_call: NA; v_call: TRBV4-2; clone_size: NA; j_call: TRBJ2-5; cdr3_nt: TGTGCCAGCAGCCCAAGCCAAGACAGTGAAGAGACCCAGTACTTC; cdr3_aa: CASSPSQDSEETQYF
d_call: TRBD2; v_call: TRBV5-1; clone_size: NA; j_call: TRBJ2-4; cdr3_nt: TGCGCCAGCAGCTTGGAATTAGCGGGGGCCAAAAACATTCAGTACTTC; cdr3_aa: CASSLELAGAKNIQYF
d_call: TRBD2; v_call: TRBV19; clone_size: NA; j_call: TRBJ2-7; cdr3_nt: TGTGCCAGTAGTCCGGGACTAGCGTTTTCCGAGCAGTACTTC; cdr3_aa: CASSPGLAFSEQYF
d_call: NA; v_call: TRBV9; clone_size: NA; j_call: TRBJ1-3; cdr3_nt: TGTGCCAGCAGCGTAGGACAGTTATCTGGAAACACCATATATTTT; cdr3_aa: CASSVGQLSGNTIYF
d_call: TRBD1; v_call: TRBV7-2; clone_size: NA; j_call: TRBJ2-1; cdr3_nt: TGTGCCAGCAGCTTAGAAGCAGGGGGCGCCCACAATGAGCAGTTCTTC; cdr3_aa: CASSLEAGGAHNEQFF
d_call: NA; v_call: TRBV15; clone_size: NA; j_call: TRBJ2-5; cdr3_nt: TGTGCCACCAGCAGAGATCTAGGCAGCCAAGAGACCCAGTACTTC; cdr3_aa: CATSRDLGSQETQYF
d_call: TRBD1; v_call: TRBV5-8; clone_size: NA; j_call: TRBJ1-1; cdr3_nt: TGTGCCAGCAGCTTGGACAGGGGGAACACTGAAGCTTTCTTT; cdr3_aa: CASSLDRGNTEAFF
d_call: TRBD2; v_call: TRBV27; clone_size: NA; j_call: TRBJ2-7; cdr3_nt: TGTGCCAGCAGTTTTAGCGGGAGTCGGGGCGAGCAGTACTTC; cdr3_aa: CASSFSGSRGEQYF
d_call: NA; v_call: TRBV6-1; clone_size: NA; j_call: TRBJ2-7; cdr3_nt: TGTGCCAGCAGCCTTAAGCGGGTGGAGTTCTACGAGCAGTACTTC; cdr3_aa: CASSLKRVEFYEQYF
d_call: TRBD2; v_call: TRBV30; clone_size: NA; j_call: TRBJ2-2; cdr3_nt: TGTGCCTGGAGTGTAGGTCTAGCGGGGAACACCGGGGAGCTGTTTTTT; cdr3_aa: CAWSVGLAGNTGELFF